In its sample, the clone carrying this T cell receptor (beta chain) was seen many times. Its matching antigen is unknown. The record originates from a study of neurological immune-mediated disorders. Time point here: technical triplicate 1. From 2 million PBMCs stored at -80 C, the unsorted libraries were generated. The authors made cDNA by 5'RACE with 10-nucleotide random UMIs. Over 200 million TCR-beta sequences, together covering 15-18 subjects, were produced by every individual sequencing run that was carried out. One entry per CDR3 protein results from TCRdb running MiXCR on the 5' RACE reads. The sample has fewer than 45,000 distinct CDR3 sequences; over 8.5% are singletons. Germline V gives CDR1 SGHRS, CDR2 YFSETQ. Between the trimmed V and J ends, which lost 1 base and 8 bases, there was a span of 18 bases. The CDR3 runs 15 residues. Study-level points and caveats: Whereas HTLV-1-associated myelopathy showed the most TCR clonal expansion, multiple sclerosis showed the least, with levels below those of healthy controls.

The source material was PBMCs. The V and J genes are TRBV5-1 and TRBJ1-2; D might be TRBD1 (5 bases). The sequence came from a man aged 55 to 70 with HTLV-1-associated myelopathy (HAM/TSP). CDR3 region: CASSLNLGGSGGYTF. For the CDR3, the DNA is TGCGCCAGCAGCTTGAATCTCGGGGGGAGTGGAGGCTACACCTTC. Combining the CDR3 with reference TRBV5-1 and TRBJ1-2 gives the whole variable domain KAGVTQTPRYLIKTRGQQVTLSCSPISGHRSVSWYQQTPGQGLQFLFEYFSETQRNKGNFPGRFSGRQFSNSRSEMNVSTLELGDSALYLCASSLNLGGSGGYTFGSGTRLTVV.